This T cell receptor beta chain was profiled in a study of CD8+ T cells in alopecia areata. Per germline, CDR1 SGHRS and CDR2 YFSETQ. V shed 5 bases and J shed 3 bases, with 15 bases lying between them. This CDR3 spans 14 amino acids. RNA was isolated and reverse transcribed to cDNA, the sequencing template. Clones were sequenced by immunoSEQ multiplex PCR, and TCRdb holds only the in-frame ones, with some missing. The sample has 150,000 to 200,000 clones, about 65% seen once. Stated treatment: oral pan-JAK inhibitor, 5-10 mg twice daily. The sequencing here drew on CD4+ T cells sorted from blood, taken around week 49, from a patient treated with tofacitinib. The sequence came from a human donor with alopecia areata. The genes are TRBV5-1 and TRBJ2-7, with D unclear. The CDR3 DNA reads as TGCGCCAGCAGTATGGCGTCTTCGGGCTACGAGCAGTACTTC. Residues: CASSMASSGYEQYF.